This T cell receptor beta chain was identified in a study of breast tumors, draining lymph nodes, adjacent tissues listed by TCRdb under 2016. In the study overall: Breast cancer patients provided tumor, adjacent nontumor tissue and axillary lymph nodes, and the study compared the TCR beta repertoires across these three sources. The study aimed to assess the relationships and possible T-cell exchange between tumor, surrounding tissue and draining lymph node repertoires in human breast cancer. Study-wide findings and limitations: The data were considered consistent with the idea that most tumor T cells come from the lymph node and then expand in tumor tissue. Tumor T-cell repertoires showed less diversity than lymph node repertoires and more diversity than nontumor tissue repertoires, and tumor T-cell repertoires showed preferential V and J gene usage. Rather than being directly demonstrated, the conclusion that tumor T cells originate in lymph nodes was presented as consistent with a hypothesis. The similarity between tumor and nontumor tissue repertoires was significantly greater in luminal-like breast cancer than in basal-like breast cancer.

The CDR3 measures 15 amino acids from cysteine to phenylalanine. Only the CDR3 DNA is retained, 45 bases long and in frame from the first base. At the junction V is shortened by 2 bases and J by 2 bases, with 7 bases in between. CDR1 and CDR2 (MRHNA, SNTAGT) derive from the germline V gene. For sequencing, an Illumina HiSeq 2000 was employed. Multiplex PCR amplification was used to build the TCR beta chain libraries. The amplified TCR beta chain products were analyzed by high-throughput sequencing. Through fastp at Q25 and MiXCR, TCRdb rebuilt clones from the public reads, retaining in-frame beta chains. Each CDR3 protein gets just one entry, which takes the most common genes and DNA from the rows behind it. This sample comprises some 21,000 distinct CDR3 sequences, approximately 49% of them detected only once. The top ten constitute around 7.8% of the sample. Points on this clonotype: Its specific antigen is unknown. There are no base qualities to consult, and no much larger clone falls within one base.

This receptor was identified in a female donor with breast cancer. Some clones in this sample may be carry-over from other donors' samples. The material sequenced was breast tumor tissue. The rearrangement combines TRBV6-4 with TRBJ2-6; the D gene assignment is ambiguous. Here the CDR3 is given as CASSDPAPGANVLTF. The nucleotide sequence reads TGTGCCAGCAGTGACCCTGCCCCTGGGGCCAACGTCCTGACTTTC.